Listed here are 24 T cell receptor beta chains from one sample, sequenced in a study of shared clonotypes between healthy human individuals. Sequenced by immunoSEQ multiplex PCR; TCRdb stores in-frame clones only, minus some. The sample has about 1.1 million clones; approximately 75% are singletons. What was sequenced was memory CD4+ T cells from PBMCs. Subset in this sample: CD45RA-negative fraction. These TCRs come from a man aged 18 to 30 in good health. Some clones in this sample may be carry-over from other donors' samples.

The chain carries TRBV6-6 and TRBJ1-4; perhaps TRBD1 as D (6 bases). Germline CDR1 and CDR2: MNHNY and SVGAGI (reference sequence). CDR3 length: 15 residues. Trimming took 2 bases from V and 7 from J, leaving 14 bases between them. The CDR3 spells CASSYSSRGGEKLFF. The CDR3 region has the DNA TGTGCCAGCAGTTACAGTAGCAGGGGTGGTGAAAAACTGTTTTTT.

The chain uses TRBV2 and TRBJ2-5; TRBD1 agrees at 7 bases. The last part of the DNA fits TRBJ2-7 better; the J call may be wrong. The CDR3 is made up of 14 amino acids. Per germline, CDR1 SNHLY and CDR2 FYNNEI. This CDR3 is CASSVSGGSYEQYF. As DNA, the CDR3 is TGTGCCAGCAGTGTTTCAGGGGGTTCCTACGAGCAGTACTTC.

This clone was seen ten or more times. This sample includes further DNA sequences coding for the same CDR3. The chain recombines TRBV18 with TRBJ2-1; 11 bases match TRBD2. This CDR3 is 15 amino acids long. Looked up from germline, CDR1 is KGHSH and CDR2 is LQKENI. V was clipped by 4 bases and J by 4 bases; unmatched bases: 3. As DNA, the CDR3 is TGTGCCAGCTCACGGGGACTAGCGGTGTACAATGAGCAGTTCTTC. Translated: CASSRGLAVYNEQFF.

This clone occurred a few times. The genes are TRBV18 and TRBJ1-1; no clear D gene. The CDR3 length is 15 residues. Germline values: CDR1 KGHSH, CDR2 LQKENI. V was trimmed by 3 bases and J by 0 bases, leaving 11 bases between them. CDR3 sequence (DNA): TGTGCCAGCTCACCCAACCTGGCCATGAACACTGAAGCTTTCTTT. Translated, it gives CASSPNLAMNTEAFF.

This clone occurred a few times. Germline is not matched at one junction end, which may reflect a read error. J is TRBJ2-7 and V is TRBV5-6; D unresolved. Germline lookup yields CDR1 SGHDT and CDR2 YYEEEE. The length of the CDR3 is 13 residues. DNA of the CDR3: TGTGCCAGCAGTTTGGATGTCTATTCCGAGCAGTACTTC. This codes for CASSLDVYSEQYF. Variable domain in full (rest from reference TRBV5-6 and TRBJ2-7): DAGVTQSPTHLIKTRGQQVTLRCSPKSGHDTVSWYQQALGQGPQFIFQYYEEEERQRGNFPDRFSGHQFPNYSSELNVNALLLGDSALYLCASSLDVYSEQYFGPGTRLTVT.

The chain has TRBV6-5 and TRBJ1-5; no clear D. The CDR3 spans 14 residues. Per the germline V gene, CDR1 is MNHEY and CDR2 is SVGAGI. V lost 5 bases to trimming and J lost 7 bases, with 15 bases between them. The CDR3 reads CASSLSPGGQPQHF. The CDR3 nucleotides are TGTGCCAGCAGTCTCTCTCCCGGCGGGCAGCCCCAGCATTTT.

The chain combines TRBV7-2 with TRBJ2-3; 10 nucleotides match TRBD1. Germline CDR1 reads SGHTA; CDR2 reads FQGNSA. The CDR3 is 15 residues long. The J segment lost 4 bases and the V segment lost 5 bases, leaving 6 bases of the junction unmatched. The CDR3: CASSQRQGAADTQYF. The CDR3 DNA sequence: TGTGCCAGCAGCCAACGACAGGGGGCCGCAGATACGCAGTATTTT.

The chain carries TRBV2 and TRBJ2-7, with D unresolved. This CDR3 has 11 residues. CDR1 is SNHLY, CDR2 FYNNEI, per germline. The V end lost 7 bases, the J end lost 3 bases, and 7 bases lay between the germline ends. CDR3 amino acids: CASIWFYEQYF. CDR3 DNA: TGTGCCAGCATATGGTTCTACGAGCAGTACTTC.

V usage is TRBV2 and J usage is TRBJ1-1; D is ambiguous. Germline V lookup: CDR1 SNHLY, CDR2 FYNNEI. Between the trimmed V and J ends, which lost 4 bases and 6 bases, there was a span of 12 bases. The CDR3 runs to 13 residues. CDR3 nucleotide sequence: TGTGCCAGCAGTGGATCGATGGTCCCTGAAGCTTTCTTT. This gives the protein CASSGSMVPEAFF.

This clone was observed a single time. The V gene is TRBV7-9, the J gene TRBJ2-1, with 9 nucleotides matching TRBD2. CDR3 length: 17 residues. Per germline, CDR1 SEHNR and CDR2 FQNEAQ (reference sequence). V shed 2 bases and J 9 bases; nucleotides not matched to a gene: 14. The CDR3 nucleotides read TGTGCCAGCAGCTTATCCTCCGCGGGAGGGCCCGCCGTTGAGCAGTTCTTC. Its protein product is CASSLSSAGGPAVEQFF. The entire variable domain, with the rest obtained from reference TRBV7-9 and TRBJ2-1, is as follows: DTGVSQNPRHKITKRGQNVTFRCDPISEHNRLYWYRQTLGQGPEFLTYFQNEAQLEKSRLLSDRFSAERPKGSFSTLEIQRTEQGDSAMYLCASSLSSAGGPAVEQFFGPGTRLTVL.

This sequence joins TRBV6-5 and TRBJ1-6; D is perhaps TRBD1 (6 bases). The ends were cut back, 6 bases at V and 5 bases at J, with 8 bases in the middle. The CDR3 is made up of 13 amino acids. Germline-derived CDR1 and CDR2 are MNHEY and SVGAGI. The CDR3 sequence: CASRGQNNSPLHF. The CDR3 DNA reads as TGTGCCAGCAGAGGACAGAATAATTCACCCCTCCACTTT.

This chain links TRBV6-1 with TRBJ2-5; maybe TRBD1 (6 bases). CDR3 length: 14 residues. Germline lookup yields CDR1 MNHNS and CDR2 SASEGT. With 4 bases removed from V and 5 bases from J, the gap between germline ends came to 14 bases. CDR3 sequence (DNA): TGTGCCAGCAGTGTTGGGGGCTCGATGGAGACCCAGTACTTC. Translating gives CASSVGGSMETQYF.

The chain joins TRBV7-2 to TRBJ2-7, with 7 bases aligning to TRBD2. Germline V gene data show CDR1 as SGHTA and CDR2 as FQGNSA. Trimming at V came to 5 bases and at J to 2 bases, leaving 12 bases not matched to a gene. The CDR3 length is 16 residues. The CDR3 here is CASSPRVAGATYEQYF. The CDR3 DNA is TGTGCCAGCAGCCCCCGGGTTGCGGGAGCCACCTACGAGCAGTACTTC.

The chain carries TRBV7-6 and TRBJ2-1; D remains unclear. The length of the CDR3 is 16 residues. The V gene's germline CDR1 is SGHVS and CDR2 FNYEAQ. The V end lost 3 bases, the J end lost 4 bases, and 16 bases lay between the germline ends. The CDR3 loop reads CASSFSSTFQYNEQFF. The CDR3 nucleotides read TGTGCCAGCAGCTTCTCCAGTACTTTCCAGTACAATGAGCAGTTCTTC.

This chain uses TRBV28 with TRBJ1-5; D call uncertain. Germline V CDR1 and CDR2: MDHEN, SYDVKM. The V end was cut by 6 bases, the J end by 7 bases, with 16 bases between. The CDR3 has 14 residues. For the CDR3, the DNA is TGTGCCAGCAGCCAGGAGGGTACACGGCAGCCCCAGCATTTT. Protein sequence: CASSQEGTRQPQHF.

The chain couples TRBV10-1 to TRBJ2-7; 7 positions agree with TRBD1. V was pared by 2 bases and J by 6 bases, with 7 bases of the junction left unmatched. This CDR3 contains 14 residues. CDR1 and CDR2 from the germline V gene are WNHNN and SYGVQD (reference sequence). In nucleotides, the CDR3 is TGCGCCAGCAGTGAGGTGATAGGGGGCACCGAGCAGTACTTC. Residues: CASSEVIGGTEQYF.

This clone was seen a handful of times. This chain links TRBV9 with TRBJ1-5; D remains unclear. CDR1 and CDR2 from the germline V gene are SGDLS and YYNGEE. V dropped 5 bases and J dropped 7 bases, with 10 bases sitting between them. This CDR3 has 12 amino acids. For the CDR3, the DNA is TGTGCCAGCAGGGCCGAGAGGCAGCCCCAGCATTTT. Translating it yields CASRAERQPQHF. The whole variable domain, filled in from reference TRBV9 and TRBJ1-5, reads DSGVTQTPKHLITATGQRVTLRCSPRSGDLSVYWYQQSLDQGLQFLIQYYNGEERAKGNILERFSAQQFPDLHSELNLSSLELGDSALYFCASRAERQPQHFGDGTRLSIL.

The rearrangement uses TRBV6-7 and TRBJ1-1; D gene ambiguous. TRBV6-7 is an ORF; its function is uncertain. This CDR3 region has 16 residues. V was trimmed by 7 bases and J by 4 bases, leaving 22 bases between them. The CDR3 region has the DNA TGTGCCAGCACCCTGTTTTCCGTTGCCACGGGCACTGAAGCTTTCTTT. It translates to CASTLFSVATGTEAFF.

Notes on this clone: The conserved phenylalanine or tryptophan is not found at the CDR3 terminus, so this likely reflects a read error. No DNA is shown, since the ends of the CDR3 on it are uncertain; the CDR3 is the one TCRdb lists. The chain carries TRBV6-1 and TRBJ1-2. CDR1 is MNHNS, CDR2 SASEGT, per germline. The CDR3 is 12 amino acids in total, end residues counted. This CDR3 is CASSELDLTFLS.

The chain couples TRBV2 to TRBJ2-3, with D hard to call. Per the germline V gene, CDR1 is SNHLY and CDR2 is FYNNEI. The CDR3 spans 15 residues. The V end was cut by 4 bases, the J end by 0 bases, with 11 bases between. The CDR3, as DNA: TGTGCCAGCAGTGGGGCGCAGGCTAGCACAGATACGCAGTATTTT. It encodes CASSGAQASTDTQYF.

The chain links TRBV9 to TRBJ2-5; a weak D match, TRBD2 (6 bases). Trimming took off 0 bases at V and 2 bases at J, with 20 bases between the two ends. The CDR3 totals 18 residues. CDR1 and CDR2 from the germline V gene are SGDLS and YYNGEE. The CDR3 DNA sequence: TGTGCCAGCAGCGTAGCGGGTTGGGGACTTCCGATTCAAGAGACCCAGTACTTC. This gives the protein CASSVAGWGLPIQETQYF.

CDR3 sequence reads: CASSSTVGTYEQYF. As DNA, the CDR3 is TGCGCCAGCAGCTCGACAGTAGGAACCTACGAGCAGTACTTC. The J gene is TRBJ2-7, the V gene TRBV5-1; D is perhaps TRBD1 (5 bases). V lost 3 bases, J lost 2 bases, and 12 bases lay in between. Germline-derived CDR1 and CDR2 are SGHRS and YFSETQ. The CDR3 is made up of 14 amino acids.

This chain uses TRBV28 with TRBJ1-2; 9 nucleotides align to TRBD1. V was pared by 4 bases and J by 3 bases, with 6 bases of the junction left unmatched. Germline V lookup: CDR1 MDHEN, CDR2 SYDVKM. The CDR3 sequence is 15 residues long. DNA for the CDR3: TGTGCCAGCAGTTCCCTAGGGACAGGGTACTATGGCTACACCTTC. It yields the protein CASSSLGTGYYGYTF.

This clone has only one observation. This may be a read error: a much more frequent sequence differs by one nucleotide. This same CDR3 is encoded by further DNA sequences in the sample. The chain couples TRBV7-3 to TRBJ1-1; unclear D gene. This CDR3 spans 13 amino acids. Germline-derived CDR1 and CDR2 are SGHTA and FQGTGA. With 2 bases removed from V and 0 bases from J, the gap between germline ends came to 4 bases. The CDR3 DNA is TGTGCCAGCAGCTTACAGTTGAACACTGAAGCTTTCTTT. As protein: CASSLQLNTEAFF.